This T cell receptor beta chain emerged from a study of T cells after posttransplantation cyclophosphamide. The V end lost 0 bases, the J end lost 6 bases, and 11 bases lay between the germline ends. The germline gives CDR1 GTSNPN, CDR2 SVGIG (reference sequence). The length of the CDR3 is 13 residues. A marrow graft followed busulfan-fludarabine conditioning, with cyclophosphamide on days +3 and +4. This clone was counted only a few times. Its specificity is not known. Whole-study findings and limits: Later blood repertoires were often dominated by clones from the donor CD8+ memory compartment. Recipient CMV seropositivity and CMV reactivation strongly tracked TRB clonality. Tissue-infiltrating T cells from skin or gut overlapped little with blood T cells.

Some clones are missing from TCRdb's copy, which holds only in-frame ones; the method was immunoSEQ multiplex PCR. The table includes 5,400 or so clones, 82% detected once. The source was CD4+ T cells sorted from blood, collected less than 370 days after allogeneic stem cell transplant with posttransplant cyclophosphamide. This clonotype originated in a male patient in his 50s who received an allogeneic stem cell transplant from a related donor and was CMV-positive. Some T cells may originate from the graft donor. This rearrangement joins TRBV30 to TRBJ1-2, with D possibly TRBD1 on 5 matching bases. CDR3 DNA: TGTGCCTGGAGTGTGGGGCAGGGTAATGGCTACACCTTC. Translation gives CAWSVGQGNGYTF.